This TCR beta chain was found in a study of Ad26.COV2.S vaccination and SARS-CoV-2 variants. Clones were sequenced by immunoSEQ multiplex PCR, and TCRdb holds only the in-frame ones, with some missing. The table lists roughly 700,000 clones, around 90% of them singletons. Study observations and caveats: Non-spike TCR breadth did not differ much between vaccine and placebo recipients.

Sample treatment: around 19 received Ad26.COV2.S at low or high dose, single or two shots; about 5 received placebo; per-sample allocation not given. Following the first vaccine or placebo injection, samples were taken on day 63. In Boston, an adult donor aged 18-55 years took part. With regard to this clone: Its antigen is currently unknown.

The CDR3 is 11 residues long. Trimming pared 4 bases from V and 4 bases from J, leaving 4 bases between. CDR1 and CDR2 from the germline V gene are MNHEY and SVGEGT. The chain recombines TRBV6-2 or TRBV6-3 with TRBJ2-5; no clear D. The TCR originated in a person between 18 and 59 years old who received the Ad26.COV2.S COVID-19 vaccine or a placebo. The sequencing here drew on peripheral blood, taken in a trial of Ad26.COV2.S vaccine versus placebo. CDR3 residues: CASSWAETQYF. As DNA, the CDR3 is TGTGCCAGCAGTTGGGCAGAGACCCAGTACTTC.